Presented here are 4 T cell receptor beta chains from one specimen sequenced in a study of blood T cell repertoires in COVID-19. The repertoire was sequenced with immunoSEQ multiplex PCR; TCRdb's copy has only in-frame clones and lacks some. This table has about 270,000 clones, approximately 86% appearing once. The sequenced material came from PBMCs or T cells enriched from blood (not recorded which). The receptors shown here come from a woman aged 18-29 years who had recovered from COVID-19.

This clone was seen only a few times. This chain joins TRBV4-2 and TRBJ1-2; TRBD1 aligns across 9 bases. Per germline, CDR1 LGHNA and CDR2 YNFKEQ. With V trimmed by 1 base and J by 6 bases, 0 bases remained unmatched. The CDR3 sequence is 13 residues long. CDR3 bases: TGTGCCAGCAGCCAAGGGACAGGGGATGGCTACACCTTC. It is translated as CASSQGTGDGYTF.

Worth noting for this clone: In the same sample, other DNA sequences code for this CDR3. V usage is TRBV19 and J usage is TRBJ2-1; tentative D call: TRBD2 (6 bases). Germline V gives CDR1 LNHDA, CDR2 SQIVND (reference sequence). V was trimmed by 1 base and J by 6 bases, leaving 10 bases between them. This CDR3 has 14 residues. CDR3 protein: CASSIGGLLNEQFF. The CDR3 DNA is TGTGCCAGTAGTATAGGGGGACTTCTCAATGAGCAGTTCTTC.

The J gene is TRBJ2-2, the V gene TRBV11-2; TRBD2 is a possible D gene (5 bases). The germline gives CDR1 SGHAT, CDR2 FQNNGV. This CDR3 spans 15 amino acids. V was shortened by 5 bases and J by 1 base, with 11 bases between the two germline ends. The CDR3 sequence: CASSTWRQNTGELFF. The CDR3 nucleotides are TGTGCCAGCAGCACCTGGAGGCAGAACACCGGGGAGCTGTTTTTT.

The chain has TRBV7-2 and TRBJ2-7, with TRBD1 as a possible D gene (6 bases). V lost 5 bases to trimming and J lost 6 bases, with 14 bases between them. In germline, CDR1 is SGHTA, CDR2 FQGNSA. The CDR3 runs to 13 residues. This CDR3 reads CASSKETGREQYF. CDR3 sequence (DNA): TGTGCCAGCAGCAAAGAGACAGGCCGCGAGCAGTACTTC.